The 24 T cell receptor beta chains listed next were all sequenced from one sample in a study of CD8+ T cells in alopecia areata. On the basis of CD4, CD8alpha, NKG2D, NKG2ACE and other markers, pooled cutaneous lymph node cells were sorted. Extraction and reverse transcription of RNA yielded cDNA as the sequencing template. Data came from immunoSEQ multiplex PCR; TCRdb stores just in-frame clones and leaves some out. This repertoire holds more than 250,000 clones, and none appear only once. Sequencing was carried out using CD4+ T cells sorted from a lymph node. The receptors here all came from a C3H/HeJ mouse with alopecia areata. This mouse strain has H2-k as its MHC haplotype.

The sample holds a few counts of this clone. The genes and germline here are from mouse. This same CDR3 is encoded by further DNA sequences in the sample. The part of the CDR3 DNA that was read is TGTGCCAGCCGGACTGGGGGCTAT. As protein: CASRTGGY. From start to end, the CDR3 is CASRTGGYEQYF. The gene calls are TRBV13-1 and TRBJ2-7; 10 nucleotides line up with TRBD2. The read falls 4 residues short of the CDR3 end, and the missing part is taken from the germline J gene. The CDR3 loop spans 12 amino acids. With V trimmed by 7 bases and J by 3 bases, 1 base remained unmatched. Germline V gene sequence: CDR1 NSHNY, CDR2 SYGAGN.

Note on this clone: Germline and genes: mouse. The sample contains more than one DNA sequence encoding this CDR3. The DNA read from the CDR3 is TGTGCCAGCAGCCAAGTCCCAGGGCCTAACCAAGAC. It translates to CASSQVPGPNQD. The entire CDR3 is CASSQVPGPNQDTQYF. The V and J genes are TRBV5 and TRBJ2-5; possible D gene TRBD1, 5 bases. The DNA ends 4 residues before the CDR3 does, and the rest of the CDR3 is filled in from the germline J gene. Germline lookup yields CDR1 LGHNA and CDR2 YNLKQL (reference sequence). Trimming removed 1 base from V and 0 bases from J, with 11 bases in between. The CDR3 sequence is 16 residues long.

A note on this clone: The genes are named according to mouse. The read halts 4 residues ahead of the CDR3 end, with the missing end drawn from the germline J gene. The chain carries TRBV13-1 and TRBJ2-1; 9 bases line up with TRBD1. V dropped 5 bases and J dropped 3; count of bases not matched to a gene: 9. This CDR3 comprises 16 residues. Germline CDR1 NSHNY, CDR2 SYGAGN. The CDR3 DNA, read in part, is TGTGCCAGCAGACCCTCCGGGACAGGGCTCTATGCT. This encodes CASRPSGTGLYA. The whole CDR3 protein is CASRPSGTGLYAEQFF.

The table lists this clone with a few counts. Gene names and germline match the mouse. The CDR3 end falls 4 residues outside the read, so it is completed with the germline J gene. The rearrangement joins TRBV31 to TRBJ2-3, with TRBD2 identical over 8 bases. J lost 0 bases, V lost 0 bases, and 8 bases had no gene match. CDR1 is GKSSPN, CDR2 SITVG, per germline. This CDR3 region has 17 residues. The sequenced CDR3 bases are TGTGCCTGGAGTCTCTCTGACTGGGGCCCTAGTGCAGAA. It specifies CAWSLSDWGPSAE. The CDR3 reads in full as CAWSLSDWGPSAETLYF.

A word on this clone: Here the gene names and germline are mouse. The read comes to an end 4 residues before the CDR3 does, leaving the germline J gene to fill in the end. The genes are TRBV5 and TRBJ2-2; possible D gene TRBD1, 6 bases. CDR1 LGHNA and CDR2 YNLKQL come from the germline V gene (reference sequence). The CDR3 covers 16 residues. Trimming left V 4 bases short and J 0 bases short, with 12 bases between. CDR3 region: CASSPRTATNTGQLYF. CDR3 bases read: TGTGCCAGCAGCCCTCGGACAGCCACAAACACCGGG.

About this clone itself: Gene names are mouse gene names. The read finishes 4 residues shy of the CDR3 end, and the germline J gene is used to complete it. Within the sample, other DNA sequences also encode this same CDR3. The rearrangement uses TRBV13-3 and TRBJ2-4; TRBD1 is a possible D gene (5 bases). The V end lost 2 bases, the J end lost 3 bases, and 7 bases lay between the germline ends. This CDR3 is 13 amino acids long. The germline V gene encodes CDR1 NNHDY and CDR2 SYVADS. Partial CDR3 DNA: TGTGCCAGCAGTGAGCAGGGACAAAAC. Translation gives CASSEQGQN. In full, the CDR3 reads CASSEQGQNTLYF.

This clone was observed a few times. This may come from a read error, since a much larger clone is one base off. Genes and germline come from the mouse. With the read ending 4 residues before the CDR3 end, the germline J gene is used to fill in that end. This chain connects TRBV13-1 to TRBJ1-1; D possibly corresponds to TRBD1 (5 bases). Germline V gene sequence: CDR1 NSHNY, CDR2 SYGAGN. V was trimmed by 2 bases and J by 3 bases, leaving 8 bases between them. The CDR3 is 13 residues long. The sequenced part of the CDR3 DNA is TGTGCCAGCAGTGACAGGGCGGACACA. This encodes CASSDRADT. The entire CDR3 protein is CASSDRADTEVFF.

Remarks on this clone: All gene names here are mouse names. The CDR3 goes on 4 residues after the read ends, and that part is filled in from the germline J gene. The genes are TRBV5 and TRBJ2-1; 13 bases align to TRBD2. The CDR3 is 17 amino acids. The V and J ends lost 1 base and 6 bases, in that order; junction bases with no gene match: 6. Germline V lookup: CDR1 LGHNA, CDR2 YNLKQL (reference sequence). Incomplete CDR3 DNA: TGTGCCAGCAGCCAAGTCGGGACTGGGGGGGAGGGTGCT. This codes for CASSQVGTGGEGA. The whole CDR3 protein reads CASSQVGTGGEGAEQFF.

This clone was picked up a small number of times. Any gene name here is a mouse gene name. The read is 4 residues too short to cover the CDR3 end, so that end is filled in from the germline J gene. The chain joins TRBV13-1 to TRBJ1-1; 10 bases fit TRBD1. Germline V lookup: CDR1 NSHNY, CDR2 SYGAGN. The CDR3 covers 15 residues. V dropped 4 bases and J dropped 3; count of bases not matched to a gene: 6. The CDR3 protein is CASSYDRGPDTEVFF. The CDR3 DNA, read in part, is TGTGCCAGCAGTTACGACAGGGGGCCGGACACA.

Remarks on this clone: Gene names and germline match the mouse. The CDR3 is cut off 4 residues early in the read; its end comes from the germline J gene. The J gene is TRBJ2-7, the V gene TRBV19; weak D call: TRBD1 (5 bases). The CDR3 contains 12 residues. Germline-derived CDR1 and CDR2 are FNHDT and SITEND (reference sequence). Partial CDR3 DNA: TGTGCCAGCAGTAAGGACACATAT. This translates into CASSKDTY. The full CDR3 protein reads CASSKDTYEQYF.

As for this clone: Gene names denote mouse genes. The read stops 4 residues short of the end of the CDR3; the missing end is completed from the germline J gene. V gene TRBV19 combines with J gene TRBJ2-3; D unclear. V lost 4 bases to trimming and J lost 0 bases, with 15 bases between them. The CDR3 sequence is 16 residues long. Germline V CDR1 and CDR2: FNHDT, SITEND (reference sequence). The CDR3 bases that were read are TGTGCCAGCAGTTCCTCCTACAAATCTAGTGCAGAA. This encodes CASSSSYKSSAE. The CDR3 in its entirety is CASSSSYKSSAETLYF. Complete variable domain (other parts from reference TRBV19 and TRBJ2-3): GGIITQTPKFLIGQEGQKLTLKCQQNFNHDTMYWYRQDSGKGLRLIYYSITENDLQKGDLSEGYDASREKKSSFSLTVTSAQKNEMAVFLCASSSSYKSSAETLYFGSGTRLTVL.

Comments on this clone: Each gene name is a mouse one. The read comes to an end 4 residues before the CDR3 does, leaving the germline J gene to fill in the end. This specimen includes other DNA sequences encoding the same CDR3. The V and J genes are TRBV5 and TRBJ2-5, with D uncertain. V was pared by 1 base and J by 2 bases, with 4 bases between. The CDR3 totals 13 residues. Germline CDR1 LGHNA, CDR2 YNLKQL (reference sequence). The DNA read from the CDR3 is TGTGCCAGCAGCCAAGGACTCCAAGAC. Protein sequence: CASSQGLQD. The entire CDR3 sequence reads CASSQGLQDTQYF.

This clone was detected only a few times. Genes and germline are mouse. The CDR3 sequence: CASSRDLWGGYEQYF. The sequenced CDR3 bases are TGTGCTAGCAGTAGAGATCTCTGGGGGGGGTAT. This rearrangement joins TRBV17 to TRBJ2-7; TRBD2 agrees at 9 bases. The sequenced fragment ends 4 residues before the CDR3 boundary, so the rest is inferred from the germline J gene. Germline-derived CDR1 and CDR2 are MNHDT and YYDKIL. This CDR3 contains 15 residues.

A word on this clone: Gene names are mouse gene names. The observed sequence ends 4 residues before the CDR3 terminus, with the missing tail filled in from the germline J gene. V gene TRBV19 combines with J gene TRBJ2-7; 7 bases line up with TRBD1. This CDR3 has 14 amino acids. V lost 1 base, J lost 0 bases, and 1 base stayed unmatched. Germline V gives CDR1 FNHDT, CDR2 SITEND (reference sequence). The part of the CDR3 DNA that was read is TGTGCCAGCAGTATACGACAGGGCTCCTAT. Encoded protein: CASSIRQGSY. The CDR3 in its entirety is CASSIRQGSYEQYF.

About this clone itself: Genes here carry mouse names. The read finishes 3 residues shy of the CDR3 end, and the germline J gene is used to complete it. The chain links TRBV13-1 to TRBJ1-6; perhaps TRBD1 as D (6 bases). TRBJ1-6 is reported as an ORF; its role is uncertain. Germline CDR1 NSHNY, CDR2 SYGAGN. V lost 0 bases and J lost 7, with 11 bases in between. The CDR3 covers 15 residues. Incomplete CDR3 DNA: TGTGCCAGCAGTGATGCCCAGGGGAAGAATTCGCCC. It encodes CASSDAQGKNSP. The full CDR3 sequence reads CASSDAQGKNSPLYF.

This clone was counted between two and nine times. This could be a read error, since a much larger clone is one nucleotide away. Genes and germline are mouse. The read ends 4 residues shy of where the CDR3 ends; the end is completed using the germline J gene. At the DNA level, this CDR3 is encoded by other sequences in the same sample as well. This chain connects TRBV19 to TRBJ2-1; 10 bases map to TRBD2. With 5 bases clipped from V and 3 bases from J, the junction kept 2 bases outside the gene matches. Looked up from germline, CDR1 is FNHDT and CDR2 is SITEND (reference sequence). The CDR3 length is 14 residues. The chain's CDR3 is CASRRLGGYAEQFF. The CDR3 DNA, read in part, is TGTGCCAGCAGGCGACTGGGGGGCTATGCT.

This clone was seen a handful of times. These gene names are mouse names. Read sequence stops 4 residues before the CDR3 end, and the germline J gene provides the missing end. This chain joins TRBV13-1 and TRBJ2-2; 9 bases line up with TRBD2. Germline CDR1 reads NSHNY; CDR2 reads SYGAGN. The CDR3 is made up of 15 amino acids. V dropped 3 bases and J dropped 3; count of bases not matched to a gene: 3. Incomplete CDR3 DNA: TGTGCCAGCAGTGGACTGGGGGCGGACACCGGG. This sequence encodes CASSGLGADTG. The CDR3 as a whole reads CASSGLGADTGQLYF.

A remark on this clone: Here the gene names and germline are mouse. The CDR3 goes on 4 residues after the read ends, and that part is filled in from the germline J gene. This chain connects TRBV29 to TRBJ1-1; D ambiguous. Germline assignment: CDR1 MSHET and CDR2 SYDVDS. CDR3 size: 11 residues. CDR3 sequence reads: CASSFKAEVFF. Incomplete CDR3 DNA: TGTGCTAGCAGTTTTAAGGCA.

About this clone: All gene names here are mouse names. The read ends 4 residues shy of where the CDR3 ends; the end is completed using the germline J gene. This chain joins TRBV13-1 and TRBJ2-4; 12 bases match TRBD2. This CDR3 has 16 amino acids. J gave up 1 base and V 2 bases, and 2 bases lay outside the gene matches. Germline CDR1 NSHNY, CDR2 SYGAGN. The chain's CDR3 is CASSEGLGGGQNTLYF. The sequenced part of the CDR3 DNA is TGTGCCAGCAGTGAAGGACTGGGGGGGGGTCAAAAC.

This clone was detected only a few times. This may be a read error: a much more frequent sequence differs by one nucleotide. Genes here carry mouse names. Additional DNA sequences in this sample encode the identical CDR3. This CDR3 is CASSLDWGNYAEQFF. The CDR3 bases that were read are TGTGCCAGCAGCCTCGACTGGGGGAACTATGCT. The chain couples TRBV14 to TRBJ2-1, with 9 positions matching TRBD2. The read terminates 4 residues before the CDR3 end, so the remaining end is supplied by the germline J gene. V shed 5 bases, J shed 1 base, and the junction held 4 bases outside the gene matches. CDR3 length: 15 residues. Per germline, CDR1 SGHDT and CDR2 FRDEAV.

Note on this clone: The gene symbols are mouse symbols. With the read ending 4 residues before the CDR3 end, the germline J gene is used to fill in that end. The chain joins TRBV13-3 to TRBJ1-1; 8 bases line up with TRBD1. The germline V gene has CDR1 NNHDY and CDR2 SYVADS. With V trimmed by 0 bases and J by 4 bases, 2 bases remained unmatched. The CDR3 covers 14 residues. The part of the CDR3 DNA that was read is TGTGCCAGCAGTGATGGGACAGGGTTCACA. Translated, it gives CASSDGTGFT. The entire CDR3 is CASSDGTGFTEVFF.

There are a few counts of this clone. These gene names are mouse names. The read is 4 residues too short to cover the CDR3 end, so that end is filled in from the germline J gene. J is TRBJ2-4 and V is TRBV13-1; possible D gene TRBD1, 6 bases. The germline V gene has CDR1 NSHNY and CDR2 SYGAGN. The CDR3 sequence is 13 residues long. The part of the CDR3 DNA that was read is TGTGCCAGCAGTGGGGGACAATCAAAC. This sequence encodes CASSGGQSN. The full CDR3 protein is CASSGGQSNTLYF.

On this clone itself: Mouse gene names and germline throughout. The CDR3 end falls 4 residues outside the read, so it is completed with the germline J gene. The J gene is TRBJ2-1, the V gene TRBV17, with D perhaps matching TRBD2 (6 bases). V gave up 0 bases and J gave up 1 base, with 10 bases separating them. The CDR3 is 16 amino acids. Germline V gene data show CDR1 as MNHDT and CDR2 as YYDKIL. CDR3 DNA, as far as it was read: TGTGCTAGCAGTAGAGATCGGGGGGTCAACTATGCT. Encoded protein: CASSRDRGVNYA. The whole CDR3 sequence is CASSRDRGVNYAEQFF.

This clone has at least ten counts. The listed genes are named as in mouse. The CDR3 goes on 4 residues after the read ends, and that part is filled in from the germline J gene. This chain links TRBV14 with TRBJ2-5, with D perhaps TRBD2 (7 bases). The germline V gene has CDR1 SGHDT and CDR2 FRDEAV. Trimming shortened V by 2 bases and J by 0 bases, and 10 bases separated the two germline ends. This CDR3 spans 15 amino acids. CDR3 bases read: TGTGCCAGCAGTTTTCGGGGGGCTAACCAAGAC. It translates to CASSFRGANQD. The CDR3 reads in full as CASSFRGANQDTQYF.